These 8 T cell receptor beta chains share one sample of origin, sequenced in a study of shared clonotypes between healthy human individuals. Repertoires were generated with immunoSEQ multiplex PCR, while TCRdb's copy carries only in-frame clones and drops some. Of approximately 740,000 clones listed, 74% are singletons. The specimen was memory CD4+ T cells sorted from blood. As for subset: CD45RA-negative fraction. The source is a woman in her twenties or thirties in good health.

The rearrangement links TRBV11-2 to TRBJ1-2, with TRBD1 matching 7 bases. This CDR3 is 16 amino acids long. Germline CDR1 SGHAT, CDR2 FQNNGV. With V trimmed by 1 base and J by 2 bases, 7 bases remained unmatched. CDR3 protein: CASSLVAGTANYGYTF. In DNA, the CDR3 is TGTGCCAGCAGCTTAGTGGCCGGGACAGCCAACTATGGCTACACCTTC.

The chain links TRBV28 to TRBJ2-7; 11 bases line up with TRBD2. CDR3 size: 20 residues. V lost 1 base and J lost 6; bases outside the gene matches: 20. Germline V gene lookup returns CDR1 MDHEN and CDR2 SYDVKM. CDR3 in amino acids: CASSLLIWASGRRGLGEQYF. CDR3 sequence (DNA): TGTGCCAGCAGTTTATTAATTTGGGCTAGCGGGAGGAGAGGCCTGGGCGAGCAGTACTTC.

V and J are TRBV5-1 and TRBJ2-2; weak D call: TRBD1 (5 bases). CDR1 and CDR2 (germline): SGHRS, YFSETQ. Between the trimmed V and J ends, which lost 7 bases and 1 base, there was a span of 11 bases. This CDR3 is 14 amino acids long. CDR3 amino acids: CASERQGNTGELFF. The CDR3 region has the DNA TGCGCCAGCGAACGGCAGGGGAACACCGGGGAGCTGTTTTTT.

This clone has only a few counts. Other DNA sequences of this sample code for an identical CDR3. The chain employs TRBV4-1 and TRBJ1-5; no clear D gene. V lost 2 bases to trimming and J lost 1 base, with 6 bases between them. The CDR3 contains 14 residues. CDR1 MGHRA and CDR2 YSYEKL come from the germline V gene. The CDR3 DNA reads as TGCGCCAGCAGCCAACAAGACAGCAATCAGCCCCAGCATTTT. Translating it yields CASSQQDSNQPQHF.

The V and J genes are TRBV7-9 and TRBJ2-1, with 9 bases aligning to TRBD2. Germline CDR1 reads SEHNR; CDR2 reads FQNEAQ (reference sequence). The ends lost 1 base at V and 6 bases at J; junction bases unmatched: 10. The CDR3 extends over 17 amino acids. The CDR3 DNA sequence: TGTGCCAGCAGCTTAGAGGTTGGCGGGAGGGCAGGCAATGAGCAGTTCTTC. It encodes CASSLEVGGRAGNEQFF.

The rearrangement uses TRBV9 and TRBJ1-3; D is ambiguous. The V end lost 3 bases, the J end lost 0 bases, and 10 bases lay between the germline ends. The CDR3 is made up of 15 amino acids. From germline, CDR1 is SGDLS and CDR2 YYNGEE. DNA of the CDR3: TGTGCCAGCAGCGCCGCCAGGAGCTCTGGAAACACCATATATTTT. It yields the protein CASSAARSSGNTIYF.

The chain has TRBV15 and TRBJ1-4; 8 bases fit TRBD1. The CDR3 sequence is 17 residues long. The germline V gene has CDR1 LNHNV and CDR2 YYDKDF (reference sequence). The trim removed 1 base at V and 6 bases at J, leaving 10 bases unmatched. The CDR3 sequence is CATSRGAGGERDEKLFF. The DNA of the CDR3 is TGTGCCACCAGCAGAGGAGCAGGGGGCGAGAGGGATGAAAAACTGTTTTTT.

The gene calls are TRBV15 and TRBJ2-1; 7 bases are shared with TRBD1. The germline V gene has CDR1 LNHNV and CDR2 YYDKDF (reference sequence). The V and J ends lost 3 bases and 5 bases, in that order; junction bases with no gene match: 4. The CDR3 length is 14 residues. The CDR3: CATSRTGFHNEQFF. The CDR3 DNA reads as TGTGCCACCAGCAGGACAGGGTTCCACAATGAGCAGTTCTTC. Complete variable domain (other parts from reference TRBV15 and TRBJ2-1): DAMVIQNPRYQVTQFGKPVTLSCSQTLNHNVMYWYQQKSSQAPKLLFHYYDKDFNNEADTPDNFQSRRPNTSFCFLDIRSPGLGDTAMYLCATSRTGFHNEQFFGPGTRLTVL.